This paragraph covers one T cell receptor (beta chain) sequence. Its antigen specificity is not known. No much larger clone is present one base from it, and per-base qualities are unavailable. The germline V gene (reference sequence) gives CDR1 as MNHEY and CDR2 as SMNVEV. The CDR3 runs 15 amino acids, cysteine and phenylalanine included. The sequence is cut down to CDR3 DNA, 45 bases in frame from base 1. The junction carries 16 bases between V and J, which are trimmed by 6 bases and 5 bases respectively. This record belongs to a study of OX40 agonist ivuxolimab in advanced cancers. For context, the study as a whole: Ivuxolimab, which targeted the costimulatory receptor OX40 (CD134), was an agonistic, fully human IgG2 monoclonal antibody. The dose-escalation cohort was about 83% male with a mean age of about 65 years, ranging from roughly 20 to 80. The paper describes the monotherapy dose-escalation part (N of about 50 patients) of the phase I trial of ivuxolimab. The purpose of peripheral TCRbeta sequencing was to test whether ivuxolimab changed TCR sequence diversity and led to clonal T-cell expansion. Intravenous ivuxolimab was administered to patients every 2 weeks at six dose levels: 0.01, 0.1, 0.3, 1.5, 3 and 10 mg/kg. Patients were allowed to have had prior anti-PD-1, anti-PD-L1 or anti-CTLA-4 therapy, and roughly 40% of the dose-escalation patients had previously received checkpoint inhibitors. Of the approximately 50 dose-escalation patients, hepatocellular carcinoma was present in approximately 20, melanoma in around 15, renal cell carcinoma in 9 and head and neck cancer in 9. Partial responses were achieved by three dose-escalation patients, of whom one had hepatocellular carcinoma and two had cutaneous melanoma. Overall study results and their limits: The antigen specificity of the peripheral T cells that underwent clonal expansion was not determined. Clonal expansion of both CD4+ and CD8+ blood T cells was observed from baseline to week 6 at doses 0.1 to 3.0 mg/kg. Low levels of normalized T-cell clonal expansion were also seen in some patients who did not respond. In the 0.1-3.0 mg/kg groups, partial responders were among the patients with the lowest normalized peripheral clonal expansion, particularly in CD8+ T cells. After ivuxolimab, CD8+ T cells had more expanded clones than CD4+ T cells on average.

To sequence the TCRbeta CDR3 region, genomic DNA was isolated from the sorted cells. The immunoSEQ Assay was used to sequence the TCRbeta CDR3 regions. TCRdb re-hosts the immuneACCESS table, in-frame sequences only. Its copies lack some clones; in the studies checked, an unresolved V gene accounts for under half of them, and the cause for the rest is not known. The sample profile shows about 22,000 clones; more than 75% of them were found once. Jointly, the top ten make up about 34% of the sample. The trial excluded patients who had a history of autoimmune disease or who were on systemic immunosuppression. Peripheral blood for TCR sequencing was collected from all dose cohorts at baseline, on cycle 4 day 1, and on cycle 7 day 1. Samples came from an open-label, multicenter, first-in-human phase I dose-escalation trial of ivuxolimab. Adults with locally advanced or metastatic head and neck squamous cell, hepatocellular, melanoma or renal cell carcinoma were enrolled in the trial. Before TCR sequencing, CD4+ T cells and CD8+ T cells were sorted from peripheral blood as separate populations.

Rearrangement joined TRBV27 to TRBJ1-4, with TRBD1 as a weak D call on 6 bases. The sequence was collected from an adult with an advanced solid tumor such as melanoma, head and neck, liver or kidney cancer. Sequencing used CD4+ or CD8+ T cells sorted from blood, obtained in a trial of the OX40 agonist ivuxolimab. The CDR3 loop reads CASSSYGQPNEKLFF. The DNA reads TGTGCCAGCAGCTCATATGGACAGCCCAATGAAAAACTGTTTTTT.